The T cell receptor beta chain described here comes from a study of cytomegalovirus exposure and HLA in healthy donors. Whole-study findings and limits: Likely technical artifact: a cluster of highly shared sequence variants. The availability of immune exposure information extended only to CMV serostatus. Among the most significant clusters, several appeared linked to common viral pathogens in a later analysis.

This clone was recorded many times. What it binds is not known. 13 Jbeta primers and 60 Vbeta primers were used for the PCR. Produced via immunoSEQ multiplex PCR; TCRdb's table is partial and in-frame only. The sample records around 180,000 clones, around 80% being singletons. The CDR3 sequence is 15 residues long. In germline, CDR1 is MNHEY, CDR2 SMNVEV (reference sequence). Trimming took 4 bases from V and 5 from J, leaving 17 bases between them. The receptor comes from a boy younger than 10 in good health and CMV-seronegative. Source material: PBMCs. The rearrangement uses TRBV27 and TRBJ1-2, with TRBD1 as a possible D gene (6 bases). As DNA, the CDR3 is TGTGCCAGCAGTTCCCAACCTGGACAGCTATATGGCTACACCTTC. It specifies CASSSQPGQLYGYTF.